This TCR beta chain was sequenced in a study of blood T cells in healthy people across ages. The study's findings and limits: Relative to aged donors, long-lived donors carried more naive CD4+ cells and displayed higher diversity. Higher naive T cell percentage went strongly together with higher TCR beta diversity.

Germline assignment: CDR1 SGHTA and CDR2 FQGNSA. The CDR3 contains 14 residues. Trimming took 5 bases from V and 4 from J; bases not matched to a gene: 6. Notes on this clonotype: Its specificity is not known.

Together with a sample-barcoded 5' primer, a J-beta primer mix was included in a second PCR lasting roughly 6 to 12 cycles. TCRdb re-analysed the 5' RACE reads in MiXCR, keeping a single row per CDR3 protein. This sample has roughly 800,000 distinct CDR3 sequences, with 58% found just once. Peripheral blood, about 9.8 milliliters per donor, was collected. Isolation yielded PBMCs, at least 6.5 million per sample, in every case. Sequenced: blood. This sequence originates from a man aged 25 to 40 in good health. The chain carries TRBV7-2 and TRBJ2-5; 8 bases are a match to TRBD1. CDR3 sequence reads: CASSGQGFGETQYF. The CDR3 nucleotides read TGTGCCAGCAGCGGACAGGGTTTTGGAGAGACCCAGTACTTC.